The 22 T cell receptor beta chains below were found in one sample sequenced in a study of blood T cell repertoires in COVID-19. Data came from immunoSEQ multiplex PCR; TCRdb stores just in-frame clones and leaves some out. The sample records 250,000 to 300,000 clones, around 86% being singletons. The sample taken for sequencing was peripheral blood. Receptors originate from a woman in her sixties or seventies with active or convalescent COVID-19.

This clone was counted a few times. The chain joins TRBV2 to TRBJ2-7; 9 bases agree with TRBD1. The CDR3 has 14 amino acids. Germline V gives CDR1 SNHLY, CDR2 FYNNEI. Trimming cost V 6 bases and J 3 bases; bases outside gene matches: 6. CDR3 sequence (DNA): TGTGCCAGCAGGACCGGGACAGGGCTCTACGAGCAGTACTTC. Its translation: CASRTGTGLYEQYF.

The rearrangement links TRBV9 to TRBJ2-2; 8 positions agree with TRBD2. Losses at the gene ends were 0 bases for V and 1 base for J; bases not matched to a gene: 8. Looked up from germline, CDR1 is SGDLS and CDR2 is YYNGEE. The CDR3 consists of 18 residues. The CDR3 here is CASSVEKRRGENTGELFF. The CDR3 DNA sequence: TGTGCCAGCAGCGTAGAAAAACGGCGGGGGGAGAACACCGGGGAGCTGTTTTTT.

The V gene is TRBV7-8, the J gene TRBJ2-5, with 9 bases identical to TRBD1. V was pared by 2 bases and J by 4 bases, with 5 bases of the junction left unmatched. The CDR3 length is 15 residues. Germline values: CDR1 SGHVS, CDR2 FQNEAQ. CDR3 protein: CASSLLQGAGETQYF. CDR3 coding DNA: TGTGCCAGCAGCTTACTACAGGGGGCCGGAGAGACCCAGTACTTC.

This clone was recorded once. V gene TRBV5-5 combines with J gene TRBJ1-3; possibly TRBD1 for D (5 bases). V shed 0 bases and J shed 4 bases, with 8 bases lying between them. CDR3 length: 14 residues. Germline loops: CDR1 SGHKS, CDR2 YYEKEE (reference sequence). CDR3 sequence (DNA): TGTGCCAGCAGCTTGGAGGCAGGGGGAAACACCATATATTTT. Protein sequence: CASSLEAGGNTIYF.

V and J are TRBV18 and TRBJ2-3, with 9 bases aligning to TRBD1. The CDR3 is 15 amino acids. The germline V gene has CDR1 KGHSH and CDR2 LQKENI. V was pared by 1 base and J by 6 bases, with 5 bases of the junction left unmatched. Here the CDR3 reads CASSPHRDRADTQYF. The CDR3 nucleotides are TGTGCCAGCTCACCACATCGGGACAGGGCGGATACGCAGTATTTT. Full variable domain (missing parts from reference TRBV18 and TRBJ2-3): NAGVMQNPRHLVRRRGQEARLRCSPMKGHSHVYWYRQLPEEGLKFMVYLQKENIIDESGMPKERFSAEFPKEGPSILRIQQVVRGDSAAYFCASSPHRDRADTQYFGPGTRLTVL.

The rearrangement joins TRBV4-3 to TRBJ2-5; 7 bases align to TRBD2. The V and J ends lost 0 bases and 7 bases, in that order; junction bases with no gene match: 8. The CDR3 loop spans 15 amino acids. From germline, CDR1 is LGHNA and CDR2 YSLEER. DNA of the CDR3: TGCGCCAGCAGCCAAGATCTAGCGGTGGAGGGGACCCAGTACTTC. Its translation: CASSQDLAVEGTQYF.

The chain uses TRBV20-1 and TRBJ2-1; 7 bases agree with TRBD1. Looked up from germline, CDR1 is DFQATT and CDR2 is SNEGSKA (reference sequence). V gave up 3 bases and J gave up 1 base; unmatched junction bases: 6. The CDR3 totals 15 residues. The CDR3 coding sequence is TGCAGTGCTAGTCAAGCGACAGGGTCCTACAATGAGCAGTTCTTC. Protein sequence: CSASQATGSYNEQFF.

This clone was counted only a few times. The chain carries TRBV19 and TRBJ1-1, with a tentative D call TRBD1 (5 bases). Germline CDR1 and CDR2: LNHDA and SQIVND (reference sequence). This CDR3 comprises 14 residues. Trimming took off 3 bases at V and 1 base at J, with 9 bases between the two ends. CDR3 amino acids: CASSIFGGNTEAFF. The CDR3 DNA follows: TGTGCCAGTAGTATTTTCGGGGGGAACACTGAAGCTTTCTTT.

The chain is built from TRBV29-1 and TRBJ2-7; TRBD2 matches 8 bases. Germline V lookup: CDR1 SQVTM, CDR2 ANQGSEA. Unmatched junction bases numbered 6, after V lost 6 bases and J lost 5 bases. The CDR3 length is 12 residues. CDR3 DNA sequence: TGCAGCGTCCTACGGGGGGGCCACGAGCAGTACTTC. Amino acid sequence: CSVLRGGHEQYF.

The chain couples TRBV5-6 to TRBJ2-7; TRBD1 matches at 7 bases. With 4 bases clipped from V and 0 bases from J, the junction kept 4 bases outside the gene matches. The CDR3 extends over 14 amino acids. In germline, CDR1 is SGHDT, CDR2 YYEEEE. This CDR3 reads CASSKQGSSYEQYF. The CDR3 coding sequence is TGTGCCAGCAGCAAACAGGGGTCCTCCTACGAGCAGTACTTC.

This sequence joins TRBV5-8 and TRBJ1-2; D is unresolved. Trimming took 4 bases from V and 6 from J, leaving 16 bases between them. CDR3 length: 14 amino acids. Germline V gene lookup returns CDR1 SGHTS and CDR2 YDEGEE. The CDR3 is CASSPREKAHGYTF. The CDR3 bases are TGTGCCAGCAGCCCGAGGGAGAAGGCGCATGGCTACACCTTC.

As to this clone: This specimen includes other DNA sequences encoding the same CDR3. CDR3 nucleotide sequence: TGCGCCAGCAGCTTGGCAGGGGACTATGGCTACACCTTC. This codes for CASSLAGDYGYTF. The gene calls are TRBV5-1 and TRBJ1-2; possibly TRBD1 for D (6 bases). Per germline, CDR1 SGHRS and CDR2 YFSETQ. Deletions cut 0 bases from V and 3 bases from J, with 6 bases between. This CDR3 has 13 residues.

The J gene is TRBJ2-7, the V gene TRBV4-3; 8 bases agree with TRBD1. The germline gives CDR1 LGHNA, CDR2 YSLEER. The CDR3 totals 16 residues. The V and J ends lost 2 bases and 3 bases, in that order; junction bases with no gene match: 9. The CDR3 nucleotides read TGCGCCAGCAGCCAACCCGGGACAGGACCAATCTACGAGCAGTACTTC. Its translation is CASSQPGTGPIYEQYF.

This chain links TRBV19 with TRBJ1-1; tentative D call: TRBD1 (6 bases). The CDR3 has 11 amino acids. The V and J ends lost 9 bases and 6 bases respectively, with 11 bases between them. Germline V gene data show CDR1 as LNHDA and CDR2 as SQIVND (reference sequence). CDR3 DNA sequence: TGTGCCAGCCATTACAGGGCTGAAGCTTTCTTT. Translated: CASHYRAEAFF.

The chain uses TRBV5-1 and TRBJ1-1; 8 bases are a match to TRBD1. V trimming: 4 bases; J trimming: 4 bases; junction bases outside the gene matches: 6. CDR3 size: 14 residues. CDR1 is SGHRS, CDR2 YFSETQ, per germline. CDR3 protein: CASSQDRVGTEAFF. The CDR3 coding sequence is TGCGCCAGCAGCCAGGACAGGGTGGGCACTGAAGCTTTCTTT.

This chain connects TRBV7-2 to TRBJ2-3; D uncertain. The CDR3 has 14 residues. In germline, CDR1 is SGHTA, CDR2 FQGNSA. V dropped 2 bases and J dropped 1 base, with 7 bases sitting between them. This chain's CDR3 is CASSLFFGTDTQYF. The CDR3 DNA sequence: TGTGCCAGCAGCTTATTCTTCGGCACAGATACGCAGTATTTT.

This chain joins TRBV30 and TRBJ1-2; D is possibly TRBD1 (6 bases). Trimming pared 4 bases from V and 3 bases from J, leaving 12 bases between. CDR1 is GTSNPN, CDR2 SVGIG, per germline (reference sequence). The CDR3 is made up of 13 amino acids. The CDR3 coding sequence is TGTGCCTGGACAGGGGTGGTGGACTATGGCTACACCTTC. Protein: CAWTGVVDYGYTF.

The rearrangement joins TRBV19 to TRBJ1-5, with D perhaps TRBD1 (5 bases). CDR3 size: 14 residues. Trimming shortened V by 5 bases and J by 5 bases, and 13 bases separated the two germline ends. Germline V gene lookup returns CDR1 LNHDA and CDR2 SQIVND (reference sequence). The CDR3 here is CASSPGGRDQPQHF. The CDR3 nucleotides are TGTGCCAGTAGTCCGGGGGGTCGGGATCAGCCCCAGCATTTT.

The chain is built from TRBV6-2 or TRBV6-3 and TRBJ1-2, with TRBD1 identical over 9 bases. The germline V gene encodes CDR1 MNHEY and CDR2 SVGEGT. The ends lost 5 bases at V and 14 bases at J; junction bases unmatched: 12. The CDR3 has 13 amino acids. The CDR3 reads CASSRTRQGGITF. The CDR3 DNA reads TGTGCCAGCAGTCGAACTAGACAGGGGGGGATTACCTTC.

The chain combines TRBV7-9 with TRBJ1-3; 7 positions match TRBD1. Per germline, CDR1 SEHNR and CDR2 FQNEAQ (reference sequence). The CDR3 spans 14 residues. With 4 bases clipped from V and 4 bases from J, the junction kept 4 bases outside the gene matches. CDR3: CASSSTGSGNTIYF. CDR3 bases: TGTGCCAGCAGCTCGACAGGGTCCGGAAACACCATATATTTT.

The chain employs TRBV10-3 and TRBJ2-3; TRBD2 agrees at 11 bases. The CDR3 is made up of 16 amino acids. Germline trimming cut 6 bases from V and 3 bases from J; bases unmatched to any gene: 8. The germline V gene encodes CDR1 ENHRY and CDR2 SYGVKD. CDR3 nucleotides: TGTGCCATCAGGAAGACTAGCGGGGCCGTTACAGATACGCAGTATTTT. The encoded protein is CAIRKTSGAVTDTQYF.

This clone was counted a few times. The chain joins TRBV15 to TRBJ2-7; D might be TRBD2 (6 bases). The CDR3 has 14 residues. Trimming shortened V by 0 bases and J by 6 bases, and 12 bases separated the two germline ends. From germline, CDR1 is LNHNV and CDR2 YYDKDF (reference sequence). CDR3 coding DNA: TGTGCCACCAGCAGAGAGGGGGGAAGTCTCGAGCAGTACTTC. Protein sequence: CATSREGGSLEQYF. The full variable domain, its missing parts supplied by reference TRBV15 and TRBJ2-7, is DAMVIQNPRYQVTQFGKPVTLSCSQTLNHNVMYWYQQKSSQAPKLLFHYYDKDFNNEADTPDNFQSRRPNTSFCFLDIRSPGLGDTAMYLCATSREGGSLEQYFGPGTRLTVT.